Sequencing of this TCR beta chain was carried out in a study of T cells in Graves' hyperthyroidism and ophthalmopathy. Study observations and caveats: Blood also contained most expanded thyroid clonotypes above 0.001. The model identified upcoming ophthalmopathy a median about 7.1 months ahead of onset. By a 13 V-J model, ophthalmopathy was set apart from stable hyperthyroidism.

Trimming stripped 1 base from V and 7 bases from J, with 7 bases between. The CDR3 runs to 12 residues. CDR1 and CDR2 from the germline V gene are MDHEN and SYDVKM. The source material, RNA transcripts, was used to amplify TCR beta CDR3 regions. First-round RT-PCR targeting the TCR CDR3 was performed with the HTBI primer set. In TCRdb, the multiplex PCR reads were re-called with MiXCR into one record per CDR3 protein. The sample holds 500,000 to 550,000 distinct CDR3 sequences, roughly 20% seen once. In this sample, this clonotype turned up once. Its antigen is not known. Material: blood. The TCR originated in a man aged 18 to 29 with Graves' hyperthyroidism. V gene TRBV28 combines with J gene TRBJ2-5; no clear D gene. CDR3 sequence reads: CASSLLERTQYF. The CDR3 DNA reads TGTGCCAGCAGTTTATTAGAGAGGACCCAGTACTTC.